Below, 27 T cell receptor beta chains from the same sample are listed, as sequenced in a study of blood T cell repertoires in COVID-19. The data were produced by immunoSEQ multiplex PCR, yet TCRdb's version contains in-frame clones alone and is incomplete. The repertoire holds hundreds of thousands of clones, with roughly 84% as singletons. The sequenced sample was PBMCs or T cells enriched from blood (not recorded which). Receptors originate from a woman aged 40 to 55 who had recovered from COVID-19.

This clone has a handful of counts. The CDR3 loop is CASSQDASGPLSQYF. The CDR3 DNA reads TGTGCCAGCAGCCAAGATGCGAGCGGGCCCCTATCGCAGTATTTT. This chain joins TRBV3-1 (or the pseudogene TRBV3-2) and TRBJ2-3; perhaps TRBD2 as D (6 bases). Looked up from germline, CDR1 is LGHDT and CDR2 is YNNKEL (reference sequence). The germline V and J ends were trimmed by 0 bases and 10 bases, with 17 bases remaining between them. This CDR3 comprises 15 residues.

CDR3 in amino acids: CASRPAGVRYEQYF. The CDR3 bases are TGTGCCAGCAGGCCCGCGGGGGTAAGGTACGAGCAGTACTTC. The V gene is TRBV6-5, the J gene TRBJ2-7; 7 positions agree with TRBD2. From germline, CDR1 is MNHEY and CDR2 SVGAGI. Trimming removed 6 bases from V and 4 bases from J; junction bases left unmatched: 9. The CDR3 covers 14 residues.

The chain carries TRBV6-5 and TRBJ2-3, with 11 bases that match TRBD2. This CDR3 has 15 amino acids. V shed 5 bases, J shed 6 bases, and the junction held 7 bases outside the gene matches. Germline lookup yields CDR1 MNHEY and CDR2 SVGAGI. CDR3 bases: TGTGCCAGCAGTCAATTAGCGGGAGGGAGTGATACGCAGTATTTT. It codes for CASSQLAGGSDTQYF.

This chain connects TRBV7-9 to TRBJ1-2; the D gene is possibly TRBD1 (6 bases). CDR3 length: 16 amino acids. V shed 10 bases and J shed 0 bases, with 21 bases lying between them. Per the germline V gene, CDR1 is SEHNR and CDR2 is FQNEAQ (reference sequence). CDR3 residues: CATRTRIQGTNYGYTF. The CDR3 DNA reads as TGTGCCACCCGAACCCGAATTCAGGGGACTAACTATGGCTACACCTTC. The whole variable domain, remainder taken from reference TRBV7-9 and TRBJ1-2, is DTGVSQNPRHKITKRGQNVTFRCDPISEHNRLYWYRQTLGQGPEFLTYFQNEAQLEKSRLLSDRFSAERPKGSFSTLEIQRTEQGDSAMYLCATRTRIQGTNYGYTFGSGTRLTVV.

The rearrangement uses TRBV5-5 and TRBJ2-6, with unresolved D. Germline CDR1 and CDR2: SGHKS and YYEKEE (reference sequence). Trimming stripped 1 base from V and 0 bases from J, with 8 bases between. CDR3 length equals 16 residues. CDR3 DNA sequence: TGTGCCAGCAGCTTGAACTCCTACTCTGGGGCCAACGTCCTGACTTTC. Amino acid sequence: CASSLNSYSGANVLTF.

This chain uses TRBV30 with TRBJ2-3; the D is unclear. CDR3 length: 15 residues. V was clipped by 5 bases and J by 2 bases, with 17 bases between them. The germline V gene encodes CDR1 GTSNPN and CDR2 SVGIG (reference sequence). The CDR3 reads CAWGEVGIATDTQYF. The DNA of the CDR3 is TGTGCCTGGGGCGAGGTAGGCATTGCCACAGATACGCAGTATTTT.

The V call is TRBV11-2, the J call TRBJ2-7, with 8 bases matching TRBD2. Trimming removed 8 bases from V and 2 bases from J; junction bases left unmatched: 5. Germline V gene lookup returns CDR1 SGHAT and CDR2 FQNNGV. The CDR3 is made up of 13 amino acids. CDR3 region: CASASGLTYEQYF. CDR3 nucleotides: TGTGCCAGCGCTAGCGGGCTAACCTACGAGCAGTACTTC.

The V gene is TRBV30, the J gene TRBJ1-4; 9 bases are shared with TRBD1. V shed 0 bases and J 8 bases; nucleotides not matched to a gene: 7. This CDR3 is 15 amino acids long. Per germline, CDR1 GTSNPN and CDR2 SVGIG (reference sequence). This chain's CDR3 is CAWSVGNRGHEKLFF. CDR3 DNA: TGTGCCTGGAGTGTCGGGAACAGGGGGCACGAAAAACTGTTTTTT. Variable domain in full (rest from reference TRBV30 and TRBJ1-4): SQTIHQWPATLVQPVGSPLSLECTVEGTSNPNLYWYRQAAGRGLQLLFYSVGIGQISSEVPQNLSASRPQDRQFILSSKKLLLSDSGFYLCAWSVGNRGHEKLFFGSGTQLSVL.

The chain combines TRBV29-1 with TRBJ1-2; D gene unclear. The V gene lost 8 bases and the J gene lost 2 bases, with 12 bases spanning the gap. Germline CDR1 SQVTM, CDR2 ANQGSEA. The CDR3 has 12 residues. The CDR3 is CSSIGVNYGYTF. CDR3 bases: TGCAGCTCCATCGGGGTGAACTATGGCTACACCTTC.

The chain couples TRBV27 to TRBJ1-1; 8 bases are shared with TRBD1. The CDR3 loop spans 14 amino acids. The V gene end was trimmed by 4 bases and the J gene end by 5 bases; junction bases not matched to a gene: 6. The germline V gene encodes CDR1 MNHEY and CDR2 SMNVEV (reference sequence). CDR3 DNA sequence: TGTGCCAGCAGTTGGGACAGGCGGAAAACTGAAGCTTTCTTT. Protein sequence: CASSWDRRKTEAFF.

The chain is built from TRBV15 and TRBJ2-1; D might be TRBD2 (5 bases). V lost 3 bases and J lost 9, with 9 bases in between. From germline, CDR1 is LNHNV and CDR2 YYDKDF (reference sequence). The CDR3 has 12 amino acids. Here the CDR3 reads CATSSSGSEQFF. Here the CDR3 DNA reads TGTGCCACCAGCAGCTCGGGAAGTGAGCAGTTCTTC.

This CDR3 reads CAGKRGGTNTEAFF. The CDR3 DNA is TGTGCCGGAAAGAGGGGGGGGACGAACACTGAAGCTTTCTTT. This chain joins TRBV2 and TRBJ1-1; D may be TRBD1 (6 bases). This CDR3 has 14 amino acids. Germline CDR1 is SNHLY and CDR2 is FYNNEI. Trimming removed 11 bases from V and 1 base from J, with 17 bases in between.

This chain connects TRBV7-7 to TRBJ2-4; 8 bases agree with TRBD1. Trimming took 5 bases from V and 9 from J; bases not matched to a gene: 6. This CDR3 region has 13 residues. CDR1 and CDR2 (germline): SSHAT, FNYEAQ (reference sequence). CDR3 loop: CASSQDRASIQYF. The CDR3 nucleotides are TGTGCCAGCAGCCAGGACAGGGCTTCCATTCAGTACTTC.

This chain uses TRBV10-1 with TRBJ2-7, with D perhaps matching TRBD2 (5 bases). The CDR3 runs 15 residues. CDR1 and CDR2 (germline): WNHNN, SYGVQD (reference sequence). Deletions cut 2 bases from V and 1 base from J, with 12 bases between. The CDR3: CASSEGIGLSYEQYF. The CDR3, as DNA: TGCGCCAGCAGTGAGGGAATCGGACTGTCCTACGAGCAGTACTTC.

This chain joins TRBV3-1 (or the pseudogene TRBV3-2) and TRBJ2-3, with TRBD2 matching 7 bases. There are 16 residues in the CDR3. Trimming cost V 3 bases and J 0 bases; bases outside gene matches: 6. CDR1 LGHDT and CDR2 YNNKEL come from the germline V gene (reference sequence). CDR3 sequence: CASSQTAGTSTDTQYF. The CDR3 DNA reads TGTGCCAGCAGCCAGACAGCGGGAACTAGCACAGATACGCAGTATTTT.

The genes are TRBV19 and TRBJ2-3, with 10 bases that match TRBD2. J lost 3 bases, V lost 3 bases, and 6 bases had no gene match. The V gene's germline CDR1 is LNHDA and CDR2 SQIVND (reference sequence). The CDR3 is 16 amino acids. CDR3 region: CASSMFPSGSTDTQYF. The CDR3 region has the DNA TGTGCCAGTAGTATGTTTCCTAGCGGGAGTACAGATACGCAGTATTTT.

V is TRBV28 and J is TRBJ2-7; maybe TRBD1 (6 bases). This CDR3 has 13 amino acids. The V and J ends lost 2 bases and 3 bases respectively, with 8 bases between them. Germline V CDR1 and CDR2: MDHEN, SYDVKM. The CDR3: CASSLGRGYEQYF. CDR3 coding DNA: TGTGCCAGCAGTTTAGGCAGGGGCTACGAGCAGTACTTC.

This sequence joins TRBV2 and TRBJ2-1; 8 bases align to TRBD2. Germline-derived CDR1 and CDR2 are SNHLY and FYNNEI. After removal of 1 base from V and 2 bases from J, the junction contained 1 base not matched to a gene. The CDR3 length is 15 residues. The CDR3 DNA sequence: TGTGCCAGCAGTGAAGAACTAGCGGCCTACAATGAGCAGTTCTTC. Residues: CASSEELAAYNEQFF. Full variable domain (remainder filled in from reference TRBV2 and TRBJ2-1): EPEVTQTPSHQVTQMGQEVILRCVPISNHLYFYWYRQILGQKVEFLVSFYNNEISEKSEIFDDQFSVERPDGSNFTLKIRSTKLEDSAMYFCASSEELAAYNEQFFGPGTRLTVL.

This chain connects TRBV7-2 to TRBJ2-3, with TRBD2 matching 9 bases. The length of the CDR3 is 15 residues. The J segment lost 4 bases and the V segment lost 3 bases, leaving 5 bases of the junction unmatched. Germline loops: CDR1 SGHTA, CDR2 FQGNSA. The CDR3 sequence: CASSLGGRGPDTQYF. The CDR3 nucleotides are TGTGCCAGCAGCTTGGGCGGGAGGGGCCCAGATACGCAGTATTTT. The full variable domain, completed using reference TRBV7-2 and TRBJ2-3, is GAGVSQSPSNKVTEKGKDVELRCDPISGHTALYWYRQSLGQGLEFLIYFQGNSAPDKSGLPSDRFSAERTGGSVSTLTIQRTQQEDSAVYLCASSLGGRGPDTQYFGPGTRLTVL.

The chain has TRBV3-1 (or the pseudogene TRBV3-2) and TRBJ2-1, with a possible D match to TRBD1 (6 bases). The CDR3 is 15 residues long. V lost 1 base and J 6 bases, leaving 13 bases between the germline ends. CDR1 is LGHDT and CDR2 is YNNKEL in the germline V gene (reference sequence). CDR3 amino acids: CASSQGVSTGNEQFF. The CDR3 DNA reads as TGTGCCAGCAGCCAAGGGGTGTCGACAGGCAATGAGCAGTTCTTC.

In this sample, this clone turned up once. The rearrangement joins TRBV6-5 to TRBJ1-6; D is uncertain. Looked up from germline, CDR1 is MNHEY and CDR2 is SVGAGI. Trimming cost V 7 bases and J 10 bases, with 17 bases left between them. The CDR3 is made up of 14 amino acids. CDR3 coding DNA: TGTGCCAGCATAAGGGAGGGTAGGTGGTCACCCCTCCACTTT. As protein: CASIREGRWSPLHF.

This rearrangement joins TRBV6-5 to TRBJ2-2; D gene ambiguous. Germline CDR1 and CDR2: MNHEY and SVGAGI. Trimming took off 0 bases at V and 6 bases at J, with 11 bases between the two ends. The length of the CDR3 is 15 residues. CDR3 in DNA: TGTGCCAGCAGTTACTCCCCCCGGGTAGCCGGGGAGCTGTTTTTT. It is translated as CASSYSPRVAGELFF.

In its sample, this clone was seen a few times. The chain carries TRBV18 and TRBJ2-3, with 7 bases matching TRBD2. Trimming removed 0 bases from V and 0 bases from J; junction bases left unmatched: 3. The CDR3 has 16 residues. Germline loops: CDR1 KGHSH, CDR2 LQKENI. CDR3 in amino acids: CASSPPSAGSTDTQYF. DNA of the CDR3: TGTGCCAGCTCACCACCTTCAGCGGGGAGCACAGATACGCAGTATTTT.

The chain employs TRBV4-3 and TRBJ1-6, with 9 bases matching TRBD1. Per germline, CDR1 LGHNA and CDR2 YSLEER. CDR3 length: 16 residues. J gave up 7 bases and V 1 base, and 5 bases lay outside the gene matches. The CDR3 is CASSQVGQGKNSPLHF. For the CDR3, the DNA is TGCGCCAGCAGCCAAGTAGGACAGGGGAAGAATTCACCCCTCCACTTT.

The chain uses TRBV9 and TRBJ1-3, with a tentative D call TRBD1 (6 bases). The CDR3 is made up of 15 amino acids. From germline, CDR1 is SGDLS and CDR2 YYNGEE. V dropped 4 bases and J dropped 4 bases, with 15 bases sitting between them. In DNA form, the CDR3 reads TGTGCCAGCAGCAACCACTATGGGGGCGGAAACACCATATATTTT. Translated, it gives CASSNHYGGGNTIYF.

The rearrangement joins TRBV19 to TRBJ1-4; D is uncertain. The CDR3 runs 13 residues. Trimming left V 4 bases short and J 6 bases short, with 9 bases between. CDR1 is LNHDA, CDR2 SQIVND, per germline (reference sequence). CDR3 sequence (DNA): TGTGCCAGTAGTAGGAGGGAATATGAAAAACTGTTTTTT. Translating gives CASSRREYEKLFF.

CDR3 sequence (DNA): TGTGCCAGCTCACCCTCCGACAGGTACTATGGCTACACCTTC. Translation: CASSPSDRYYGYTF. This chain joins TRBV18 and TRBJ1-2; D perhaps matches TRBD1 (6 bases). V was pared by 3 bases and J by 3 bases, with 11 bases between. The CDR3 totals 14 residues. The germline V gene encodes CDR1 KGHSH and CDR2 LQKENI.